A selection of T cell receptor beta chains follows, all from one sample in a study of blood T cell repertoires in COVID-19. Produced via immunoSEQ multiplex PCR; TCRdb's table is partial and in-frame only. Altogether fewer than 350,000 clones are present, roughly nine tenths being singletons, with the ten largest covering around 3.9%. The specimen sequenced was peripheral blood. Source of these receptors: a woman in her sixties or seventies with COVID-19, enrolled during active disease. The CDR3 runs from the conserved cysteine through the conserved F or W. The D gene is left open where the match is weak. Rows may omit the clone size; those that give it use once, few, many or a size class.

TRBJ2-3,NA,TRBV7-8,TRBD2,TGTGCCAGCAGCTCCGGGGGGGCAGGGCGCACAGATACGCAGTATTTT,CASSSGGAGRTDTQYF
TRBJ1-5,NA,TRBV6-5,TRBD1,TGTGCCAGCAGTTGGGACAGATATCAGCCCCAGCATTTT,CASSWDRYQPQHF
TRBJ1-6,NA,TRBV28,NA,TGTGCCAGCAGTTTTAACAGCTACTATAATTCACCCCTCCACTTT,CASSFNSYYNSPLHF
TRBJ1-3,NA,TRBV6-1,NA,TGTGCCAGCAGTGAAGGCCAGAGAAACACCATATATTTT,CASSEGQRNTIYF
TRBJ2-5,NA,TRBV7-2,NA,TGTGCCAGCAGCTTAGCGGGGAGACGAGAGACCCAGTACTTC,CASSLAGRRETQYF
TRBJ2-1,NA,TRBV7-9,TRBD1,TGTGCCAGCAGCTCGCCCGGGACAGGGAGAAATGAGCAGTTCTTC,CASSSPGTGRNEQFF
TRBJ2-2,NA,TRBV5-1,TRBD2,TGCGCCAGCAGCTTAGGTAGCGGGGGTGCCCGCGCCGGGGAGCTGTTTTTT,CASSLGSGGARAGELFF
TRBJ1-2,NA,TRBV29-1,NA,TGCAGCGTTGAGGGCGCACATTCCCCCCGAGGCTACACCTTC,CSVEGAHSPRGYTF
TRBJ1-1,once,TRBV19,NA,TGTGCCAGTAGTATCCCAGCGGGGGCAAGTACTGAAGCTTTCTTT,CASSIPAGASTEAFF
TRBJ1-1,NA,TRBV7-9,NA,TGTGCCAGCCCCAATGAGGGGGGGCCGGGCACTGAAGCTTTCTTT,CASPNEGGPGTEAFF
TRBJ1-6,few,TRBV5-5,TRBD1,TGTGCCAGCAGCCCGGGGACAGGGAGGACCTATAATTCACCCCTCCACTTT,CASSPGTGRTYNSPLHF
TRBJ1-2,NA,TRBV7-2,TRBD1,TGTGCCAGCAGCTTAGCAACCGGACAGGGAGAGGGCTACACCTTC,CASSLATGQGEGYTF
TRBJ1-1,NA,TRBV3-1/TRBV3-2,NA,TGTGCCAGCAGCTACTACAACATGAACACTGAAGCTTTCTTT,CASSYYNMNTEAFF
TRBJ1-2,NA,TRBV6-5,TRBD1,TGTGCCAGCAGGTTTAACAGGGGTGCGGATGGCTACACCTTC,CASRFNRGADGYTF
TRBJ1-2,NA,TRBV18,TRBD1,TGTGCCAGCTCACCACTGACAGGGGAGGGTGGCTACACCTTC,CASSPLTGEGGYTF
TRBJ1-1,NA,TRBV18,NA,TGTGCCAGCTCACTTCACCTTGGGGAGGCTGAAGCTTTCTTT,CASSLHLGEAEAFF
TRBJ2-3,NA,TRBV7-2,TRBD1,TGTGCCAGCAGCTCCGACAGGGTGACAGATACGCAGTATTTT,CASSSDRVTDTQYF
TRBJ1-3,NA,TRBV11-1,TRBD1,TGTGCCAGCAGCCTGGGGACAGCTGGAAACACCATATATTTT,CASSLGTAGNTIYF
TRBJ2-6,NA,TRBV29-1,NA,TGCAGCGTTAGTCAGGGGATGGCTGGGGCCAACGTCCTGACTTTC,CSVSQGMAGANVLTF
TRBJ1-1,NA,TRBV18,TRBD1,TGTGCCAGCTCAACTCTAGGACAGGGAGGTGACACTGAAGCTTTCTTT,CASSTLGQGGDTEAFF
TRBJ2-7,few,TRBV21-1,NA,TGTGCCAGCAGCAAAGGCTTCCGGCAGGGGAACTACGAGCAGTACTTC,CASSKGFRQGNYEQYF
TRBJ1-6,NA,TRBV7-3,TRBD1,TGTGCCAGCAGCCCGACAGGGGCGGAGAGTAATTCACCCCTCCACTTT,CASSPTGAESNSPLHF
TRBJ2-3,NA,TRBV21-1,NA,TGTGCCAGCAGCCACTCCTGGGTTGACAGGGAAGGCACAGATACGCAGTATTTT,CASSHSWVDREGTDTQYF
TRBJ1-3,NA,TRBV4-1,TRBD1,TGCGCCAGCAGCCAAGGAGGCATTGAGAGGACAGGGCCTTTCTCTGGAAACACCATATATTTT,CASSQGGIERTGPFSGNTIYF
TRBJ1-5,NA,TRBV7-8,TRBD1,TGTGCCAGCAGCCCTCGACAGGGCTGGCAGCCCCAGCATTTT,CASSPRQGWQPQHF
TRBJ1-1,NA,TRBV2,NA,TGTGCCAGCAGAACCATCCCTTGGCACACTGAAGCTTTCTTT,CASRTIPWHTEAFF
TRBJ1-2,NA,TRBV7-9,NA,TGTGCCAGCAGCTTAGCCAGAAACTATGGCTACACCTTC,CASSLARNYGYTF
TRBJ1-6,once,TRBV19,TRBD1,TGTGCCAGTAGTGTGGACAGGGGTTGGGAGAAGGTTTCGTCTAATTCACCCCTCCACTTT,CASSVDRGWEKVSSNSPLHF
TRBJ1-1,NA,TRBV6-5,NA,TGTGCCAGCAGTCTTTCGGGACACACCGGCACTGAAGCTTTCTTT,CASSLSGHTGTEAFF
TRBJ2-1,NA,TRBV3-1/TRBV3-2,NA,TGTGCCAGCAGTCTTAGCGGCTACAATGAGCAGTTCTTC,CASSLSGYNEQFF
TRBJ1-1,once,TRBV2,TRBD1,TGTGCCAGCAGCAAACAGGGGTACACTGAAGCTTTCTTT,CASSKQGYTEAFF
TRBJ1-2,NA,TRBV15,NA,TGTGCCACCAGCAGAGATCAGGAAGGCTATGGCTACACCTTC,CATSRDQEGYGYTF
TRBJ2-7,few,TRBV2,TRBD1,TGTGCCGTCAGAGCGACAGGGACCTACGAGCAGTACTTC,CAVRATGTYEQYF
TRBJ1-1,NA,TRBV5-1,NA,TGCGCCAGCAGCGCCTGGCAGGGATTGAACACTGAAGCTTTCTTT,CASSAWQGLNTEAFF
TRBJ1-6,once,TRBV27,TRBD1,TGTGCCAGCAGTTCAACACGCCAGGGGGCGGGTTCACCCCTCCACTTT,CASSSTRQGAGSPLHF
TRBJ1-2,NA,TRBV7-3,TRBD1,TGTGCCAGCAGCTTAACTCACCAGGGGGCTGGCTACACCTTC,CASSLTHQGAGYTF
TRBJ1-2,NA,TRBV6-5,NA,TGTGCCAGCAGAAGCAGTTCTACAGCTAACTATGGCTACACCTTC,CASRSSSTANYGYTF
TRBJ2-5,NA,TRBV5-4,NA,TGTGCCAGCCAGACGGAAGGGGAAGAGACCCAGTACTTC,CASQTEGEETQYF
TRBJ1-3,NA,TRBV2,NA,TGTGCCAGCAGGTACAGGGTAGGAAACACCATATATTTT,CASRYRVGNTIYF
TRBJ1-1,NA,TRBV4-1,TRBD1,TGCGCCAGCACCCACGGACAGGGAGCCACTGAAGCTTTCTTT,CASTHGQGATEAFF
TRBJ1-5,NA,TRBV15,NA,TGTGCCACCAGCAGAACTTATCATGGCAATCAGCCCCAGCATTTT,CATSRTYHGNQPQHF
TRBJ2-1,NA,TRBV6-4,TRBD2,TGTGCCAGCAGTCCCAACCTAGCGGGGATTTACAATGAGCAGTTCTTC,CASSPNLAGIYNEQFF
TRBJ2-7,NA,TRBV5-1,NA,TGCGCCAGCAGCCTGCCGTCAGGGGTGCACGAGCAGTACTTC,CASSLPSGVHEQYF
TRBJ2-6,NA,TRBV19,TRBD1,TGTGCCAGTAGTTCACAGGGGGCGCTTGCTGGGGCCAACGTCCTGACTTTC,CASSSQGALAGANVLTF
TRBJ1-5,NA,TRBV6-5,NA,TGTGCCAGCAGTTTCGACCCCCGGAGTCAGCCCCAGCATTTT,CASSFDPRSQPQHF
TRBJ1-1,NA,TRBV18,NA,TGTGCCAGCTCACCCCGGTTGGGGCAGGAGGGCACTGAAGCTTTCTTT,CASSPRLGQEGTEAFF
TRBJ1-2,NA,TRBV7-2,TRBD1,TGTGCCAGCAGCTTGGCCGGGACAGGGTGGCAAGGCTACACCTTC,CASSLAGTGWQGYTF
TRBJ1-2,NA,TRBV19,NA,TGTGCCTCCCGCAAGAACAGGAGGGATGGCTACACCTTC,CASRKNRRDGYTF
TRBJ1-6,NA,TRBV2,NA,TGTGCCAGCAGTGAAGAAAGAGGGACCCTCCACTTT,CASSEERGTLHF
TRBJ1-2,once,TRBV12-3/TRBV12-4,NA,TGTGCCAGCAGTTTCCGTTCCTATGGCTACACCTTC,CASSFRSYGYTF